The present entry profiles one TCR beta chain with its context. How the authors handled the data: Nucleated cell counts were estimated from reference gene primer amplification. Sequencing was performed with immunoSEQ multiplex PCR; in TCRdb, only in-frame clones are kept and a portion is missing. V and J calls and clone size are copied from that table; D and trimming were computed from the DNA. The profile shows around 110,000 clones, about 80% of them singletons. The sample is drawn from a study of blood T cell repertoires in COVID-19. Background on the study: Acute-phase and convalescent COVID-19 samples originated in the United States, Italy and Spain.

Germline loops: CDR1 MNHEY, CDR2 SVGEGT. The length of the CDR3 is 15 residues. J was trimmed by 6 bases and V by 1 base; bases with no gene match: 6. The receptor was isolated from a man in his sixties with active or convalescent COVID-19. The sequencing sample was made of peripheral blood. This chain uses TRBV6-2 or TRBV6-3 with TRBJ2-7; 10 bases map to TRBD2. CDR3 coding DNA: TGTGCCAGCAGTTACTGGGCTAGCGGGAGACGCGAGCAGTACTTC. Protein sequence: CASSYWASGRREQYF.